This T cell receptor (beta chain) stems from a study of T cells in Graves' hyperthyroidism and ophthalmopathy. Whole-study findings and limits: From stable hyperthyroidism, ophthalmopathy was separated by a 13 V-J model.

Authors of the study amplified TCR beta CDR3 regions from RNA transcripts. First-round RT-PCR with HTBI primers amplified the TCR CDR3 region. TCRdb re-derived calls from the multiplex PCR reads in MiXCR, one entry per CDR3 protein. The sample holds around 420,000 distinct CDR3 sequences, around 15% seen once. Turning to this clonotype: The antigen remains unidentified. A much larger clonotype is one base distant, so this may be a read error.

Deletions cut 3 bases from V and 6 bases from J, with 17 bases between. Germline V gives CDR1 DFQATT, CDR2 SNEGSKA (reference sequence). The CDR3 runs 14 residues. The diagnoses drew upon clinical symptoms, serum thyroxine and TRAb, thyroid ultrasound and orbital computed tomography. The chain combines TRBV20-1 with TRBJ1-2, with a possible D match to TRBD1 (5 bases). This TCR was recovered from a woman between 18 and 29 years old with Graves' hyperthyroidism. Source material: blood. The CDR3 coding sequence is TGCAGTGCTAGTCTGTCAGGGCCCAACCATGGCTACACCTTC. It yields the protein CSASLSGPNHGYTF.